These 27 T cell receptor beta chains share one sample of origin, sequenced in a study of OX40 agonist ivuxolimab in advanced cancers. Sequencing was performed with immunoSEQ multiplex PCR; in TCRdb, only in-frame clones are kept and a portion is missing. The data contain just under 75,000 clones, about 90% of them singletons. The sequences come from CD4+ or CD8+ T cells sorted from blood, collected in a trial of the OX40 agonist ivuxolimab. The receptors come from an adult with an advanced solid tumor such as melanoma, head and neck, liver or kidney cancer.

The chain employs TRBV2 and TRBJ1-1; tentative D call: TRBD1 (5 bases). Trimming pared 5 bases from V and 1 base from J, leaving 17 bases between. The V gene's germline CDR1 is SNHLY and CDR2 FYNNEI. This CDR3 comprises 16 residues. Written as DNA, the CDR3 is TGTGCCAGCAGTCGAGCAGGGCTGGGGGAGAACACTGAAGCTTTCTTT. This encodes CASSRAGLGENTEAFF.

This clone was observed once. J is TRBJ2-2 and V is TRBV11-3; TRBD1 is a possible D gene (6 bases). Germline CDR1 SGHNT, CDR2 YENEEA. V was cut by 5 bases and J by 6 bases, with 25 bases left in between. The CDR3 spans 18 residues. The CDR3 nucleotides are TGTGCCAGCAGCCCGAGAGGGGGATCAGCTTCGTTGTCCGGGGAGCTGTTTTTT. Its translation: CASSPRGGSASLSGELFF.

CDR3 protein: CASSYAVAGSYEQYF. Written as DNA, the CDR3 is TGTGCCAGCAGTTACGCAGTAGCGGGTTCCTACGAGCAGTACTTC. The chain couples TRBV6-6 to TRBJ2-5; TRBD2 aligns across 7 bases. The tail of the sequence fits TRBJ2-7 better, so the J call may be wrong. The CDR3 consists of 15 residues. In germline, CDR1 is MNHNY, CDR2 SVGAGI (reference sequence).

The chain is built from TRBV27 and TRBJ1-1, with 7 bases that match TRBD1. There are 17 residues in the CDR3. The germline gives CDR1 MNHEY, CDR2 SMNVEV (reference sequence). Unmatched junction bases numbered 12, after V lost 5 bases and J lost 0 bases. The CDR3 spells CASSPRGVRGMNTEAFF. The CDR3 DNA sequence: TGTGCCAGCAGTCCACGGGGGGTCAGGGGGATGAACACTGAAGCTTTCTTT.

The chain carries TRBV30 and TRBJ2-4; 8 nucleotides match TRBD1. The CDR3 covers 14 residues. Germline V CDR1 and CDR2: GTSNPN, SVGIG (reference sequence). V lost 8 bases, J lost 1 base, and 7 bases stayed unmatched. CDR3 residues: CAGGQVGAKNIQYF. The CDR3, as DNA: TGTGCCGGGGGACAGGTCGGGGCCAAAAACATTCAGTACTTC.

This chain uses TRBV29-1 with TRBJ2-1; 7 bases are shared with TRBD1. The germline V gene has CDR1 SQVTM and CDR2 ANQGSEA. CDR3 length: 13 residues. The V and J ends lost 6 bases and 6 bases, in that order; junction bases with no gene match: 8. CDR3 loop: CSVAYGTVNEQFF. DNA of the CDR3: TGCAGCGTGGCATACGGGACAGTCAATGAGCAGTTCTTC.

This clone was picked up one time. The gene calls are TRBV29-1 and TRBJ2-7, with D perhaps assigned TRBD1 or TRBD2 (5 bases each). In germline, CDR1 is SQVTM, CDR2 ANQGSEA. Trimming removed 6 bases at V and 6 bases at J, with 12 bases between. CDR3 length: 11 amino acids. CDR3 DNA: TGCAGCGTACAGACAGAGGGCGAGCAGTACTTC. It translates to CSVQTEGEQYF.

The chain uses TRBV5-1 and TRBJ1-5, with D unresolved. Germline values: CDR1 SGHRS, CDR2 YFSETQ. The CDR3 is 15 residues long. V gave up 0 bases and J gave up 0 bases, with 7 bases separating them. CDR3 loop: CASSLAGDSNQPQHF. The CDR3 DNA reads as TGCGCCAGCAGCTTGGCCGGGGATAGCAATCAGCCCCAGCATTTT.

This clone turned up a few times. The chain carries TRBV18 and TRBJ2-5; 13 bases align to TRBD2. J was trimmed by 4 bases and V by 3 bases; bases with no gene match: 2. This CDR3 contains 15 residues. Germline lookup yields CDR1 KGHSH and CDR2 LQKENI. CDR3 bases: TGTGCCAGCTCACCGGGACTAGCGGGACGAGAGACCCAGTACTTC. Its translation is CASSPGLAGRETQYF.

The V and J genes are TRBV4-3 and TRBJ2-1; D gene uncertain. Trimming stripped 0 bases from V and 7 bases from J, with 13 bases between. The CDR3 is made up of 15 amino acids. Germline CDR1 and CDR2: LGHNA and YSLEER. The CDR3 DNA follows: TGCGCCAGCAGCCAAGAGTCCCACCTTAGGAATGAGCAGTTCTTC. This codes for CASSQESHLRNEQFF.

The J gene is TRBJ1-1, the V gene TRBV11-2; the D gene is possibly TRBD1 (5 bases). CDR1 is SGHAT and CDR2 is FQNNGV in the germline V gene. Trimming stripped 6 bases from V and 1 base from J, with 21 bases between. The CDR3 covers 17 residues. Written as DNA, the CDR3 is TGTGCCAGCAGGCAAAGCACGTGGGGGGAAAGGAACACTGAAGCTTTCTTT. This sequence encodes CASRQSTWGERNTEAFF.

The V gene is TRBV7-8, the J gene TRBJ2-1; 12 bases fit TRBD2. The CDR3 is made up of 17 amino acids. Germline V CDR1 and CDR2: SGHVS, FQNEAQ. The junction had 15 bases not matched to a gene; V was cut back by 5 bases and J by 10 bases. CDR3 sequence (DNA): TGTGCCAGCAGCCAAAGAGGTATCGGACTAGCGGGAAAAGAGCAGTTCTTC. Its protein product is CASSQRGIGLAGKEQFF.

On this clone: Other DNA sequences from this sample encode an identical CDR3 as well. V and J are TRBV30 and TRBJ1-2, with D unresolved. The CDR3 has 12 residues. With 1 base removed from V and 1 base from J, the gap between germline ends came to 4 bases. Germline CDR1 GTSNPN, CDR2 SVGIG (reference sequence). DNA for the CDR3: TGTGCCTGGAGTGGGGGTAACTATGGCTACACCTTC. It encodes CAWSGGNYGYTF.

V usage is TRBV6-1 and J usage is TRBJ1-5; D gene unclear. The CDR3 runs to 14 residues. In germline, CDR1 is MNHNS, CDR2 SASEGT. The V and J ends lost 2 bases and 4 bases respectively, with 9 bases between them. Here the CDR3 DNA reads TGTGCCAGCAGTGAATTCTCGGGGAATCAGCCCCAGCATTTT. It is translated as CASSEFSGNQPQHF.

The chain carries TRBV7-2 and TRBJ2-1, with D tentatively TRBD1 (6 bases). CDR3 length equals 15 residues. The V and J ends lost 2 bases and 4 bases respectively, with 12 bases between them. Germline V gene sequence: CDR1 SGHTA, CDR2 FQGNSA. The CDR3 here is CASSLKQGAYNEQFF. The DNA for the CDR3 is TGTGCCAGCAGCTTAAAACAGGGCGCGTACAATGAGCAGTTCTTC.

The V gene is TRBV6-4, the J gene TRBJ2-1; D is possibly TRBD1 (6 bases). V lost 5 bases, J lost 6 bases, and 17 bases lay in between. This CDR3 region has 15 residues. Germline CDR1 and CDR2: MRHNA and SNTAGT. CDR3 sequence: CASSSGDTGPNEQFF. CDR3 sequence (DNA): TGTGCCAGCAGTTCTGGGGACACCGGGCCCAATGAGCAGTTCTTC.

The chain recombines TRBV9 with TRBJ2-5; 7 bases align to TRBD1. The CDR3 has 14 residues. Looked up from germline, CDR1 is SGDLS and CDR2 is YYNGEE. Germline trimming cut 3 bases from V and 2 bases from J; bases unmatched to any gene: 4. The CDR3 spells CASSARTGQETQYF. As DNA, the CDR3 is TGTGCCAGCAGCGCCAGGACAGGACAAGAGACCCAGTACTTC.

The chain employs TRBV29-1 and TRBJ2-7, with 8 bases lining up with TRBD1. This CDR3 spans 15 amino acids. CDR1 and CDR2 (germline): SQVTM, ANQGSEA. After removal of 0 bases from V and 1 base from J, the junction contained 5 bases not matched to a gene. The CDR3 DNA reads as TGCAGCGTTGAAGAGGAAACAGGGGGGTCCTACGAGCAGTACTTC. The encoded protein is CSVEEETGGSYEQYF.

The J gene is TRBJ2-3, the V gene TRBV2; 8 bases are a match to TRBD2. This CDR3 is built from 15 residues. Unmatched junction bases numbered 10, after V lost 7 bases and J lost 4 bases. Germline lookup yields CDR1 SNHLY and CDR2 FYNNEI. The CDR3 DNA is TGTGCCAGCAATTTAGCGGGATTGGGCTCAGATACGCAGTATTTT. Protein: CASNLAGLGSDTQYF. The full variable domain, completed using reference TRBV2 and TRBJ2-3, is EPEVTQTPSHQVTQMGQEVILRCVPISNHLYFYWYRQILGQKVEFLVSFYNNEISEKSEIFDDQFSVERPDGSNFTLKIRSTKLEDSAMYFCASNLAGLGSDTQYFGPGTRLTVL.

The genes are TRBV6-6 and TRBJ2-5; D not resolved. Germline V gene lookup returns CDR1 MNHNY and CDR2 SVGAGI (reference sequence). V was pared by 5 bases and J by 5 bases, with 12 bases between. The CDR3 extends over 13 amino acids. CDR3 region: CASSPLLWETQYF. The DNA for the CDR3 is TGTGCCAGCAGTCCCCTTCTTTGGGAGACCCAGTACTTC.

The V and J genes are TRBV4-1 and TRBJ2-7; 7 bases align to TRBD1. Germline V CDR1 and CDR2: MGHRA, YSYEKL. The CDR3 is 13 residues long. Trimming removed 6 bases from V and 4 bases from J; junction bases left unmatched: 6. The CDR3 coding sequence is TGCGCCAGCAGTCCCACAGGGGTATACGAGCAGTACTTC. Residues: CASSPTGVYEQYF.

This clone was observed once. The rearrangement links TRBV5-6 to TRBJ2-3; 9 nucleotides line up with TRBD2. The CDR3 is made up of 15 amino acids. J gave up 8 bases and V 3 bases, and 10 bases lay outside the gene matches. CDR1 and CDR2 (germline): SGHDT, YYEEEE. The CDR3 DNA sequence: TGTGCCAGCAGCTCCTTAGCGGGAGAAGTGGGTACGCAGTATTTT. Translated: CASSSLAGEVGTQYF.

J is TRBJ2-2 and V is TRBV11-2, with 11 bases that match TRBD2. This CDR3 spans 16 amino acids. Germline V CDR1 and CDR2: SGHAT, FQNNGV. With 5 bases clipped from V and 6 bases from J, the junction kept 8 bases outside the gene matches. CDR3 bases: TGTGCCAGCAGCAAGGGGTCTAGCGGGAGGTCCGGGGAGCTGTTTTTT. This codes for CASSKGSSGRSGELFF.

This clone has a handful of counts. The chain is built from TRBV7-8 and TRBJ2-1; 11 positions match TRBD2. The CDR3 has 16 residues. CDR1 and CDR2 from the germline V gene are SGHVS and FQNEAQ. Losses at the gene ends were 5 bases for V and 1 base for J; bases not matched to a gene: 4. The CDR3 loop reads CASSRGTSGSYNEQFF. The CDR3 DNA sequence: TGTGCCAGCAGCCGGGGGACTAGCGGATCCTACAATGAGCAGTTCTTC.

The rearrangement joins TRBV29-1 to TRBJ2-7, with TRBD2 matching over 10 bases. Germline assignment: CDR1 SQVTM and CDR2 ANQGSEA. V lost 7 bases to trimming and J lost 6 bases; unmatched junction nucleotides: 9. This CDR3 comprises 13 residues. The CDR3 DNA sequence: TGCAGCGCACGGACTAGCGGACAGGGCGAGCAGTACTTC. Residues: CSARTSGQGEQYF.

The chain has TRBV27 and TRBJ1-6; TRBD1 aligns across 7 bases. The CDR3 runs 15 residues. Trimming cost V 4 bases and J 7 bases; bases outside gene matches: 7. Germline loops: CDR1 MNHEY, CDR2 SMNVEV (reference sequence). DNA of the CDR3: TGTGCCAGCAGTTCCGCGACAGGGACCAATTCACCCCTCCACTTT. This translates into CASSSATGTNSPLHF.

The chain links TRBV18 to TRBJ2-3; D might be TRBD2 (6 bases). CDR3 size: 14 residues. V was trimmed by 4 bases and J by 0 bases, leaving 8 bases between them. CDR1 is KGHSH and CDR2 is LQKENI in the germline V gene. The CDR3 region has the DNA TGTGCCAGCTCACTGGGACTGAGCACAGATACGCAGTATTTT. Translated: CASSLGLSTDTQYF. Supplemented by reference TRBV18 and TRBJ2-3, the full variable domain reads NAGVMQNPRHLVRRRGQEARLRCSPMKGHSHVYWYRQLPEEGLKFMVYLQKENIIDESGMPKERFSAEFPKEGPSILRIQQVVRGDSAAYFCASSLGLSTDTQYFGPGTRLTVL.